These 19 T cell receptor beta chains originate from one sample sequenced in a study of breast tumors, draining lymph nodes, adjacent tissues. TCRdb itself ran the multiplex PCR reads through MiXCR, one entry per CDR3 protein. The sample carries 6,000 or so distinct CDR3 sequences, about 40% recorded once. What was sequenced was tumor-adjacent breast tissue. These receptors were obtained from a female donor with breast cancer. Some clones in this sample may be carry-over from other donors' samples.

This clonotype was counted many times. The rearrangement joins TRBV28 to TRBJ1-2; maybe TRBD1 (5 bases). Between the trimmed V and J ends, which lost 3 bases and 4 bases, there was a span of 18 bases. The CDR3 length is 16 residues. Germline assignment: CDR1 MDHEN and CDR2 SYDVKM. CDR3 DNA: TGTGCCAGCAGTTTTCCCCACGGGGGAGATGGCTATGGCTACACCTTC. Translating gives CASSFPHGGDGYGYTF.

By its share, this clonotype is medium-sized (0.01 to 0.1%). In DNA form, the CDR3 reads TGCGCCAGCAGCCGCCGGGACATCTCCTACGAGCAGTACTTC. It translates to CASSRRDISYEQYF. The chain has TRBV4-1 and TRBJ2-7, with D perhaps matching TRBD1 (6 bases). The V and J ends lost 4 bases and 0 bases respectively, with 10 bases between them. Per germline, CDR1 MGHRA and CDR2 YSYEKL. The CDR3 runs 14 residues.

Only a few counts were recorded for this clonotype. A much larger clone is a single base away; this may be a read error. The J gene is TRBJ1-2, the V gene TRBV25-1; D gene ambiguous. The CDR3 runs 13 residues. Trimming removed 2 bases at V and 4 bases at J, with 8 bases between. Germline CDR1 and CDR2: MGHDK and SYGVNS. The CDR3 DNA follows: TGTGCCAGCAGTGAAGGGAGTAGCTATGGCTACACCTTC. Protein product: CASSEGSSYGYTF.

This clonotype was recorded at least ten times. The chain combines TRBV5-6 with TRBJ2-4; 10 positions agree with TRBD2. This CDR3 is 17 amino acids long. The germline V gene has CDR1 SGHDT and CDR2 YYEEEE. Trimming at V came to 0 bases and at J to 11 bases, leaving 14 bases not matched to a gene. The CDR3 DNA reads as TGTGCCAGCAGCTTGGTCCTAGCGGGAGCCCCCGGGGGGGTTCAGTACTTC. Protein: CASSLVLAGAPGGVQYF.

This clonotype was found many times. The genes are TRBV5-1 and TRBJ1-3; the D gene is possibly TRBD1 (5 bases). There are 14 residues in the CDR3. The germline V gene has CDR1 SGHRS and CDR2 YFSETQ. V lost 2 bases and J lost 3, with 9 bases in between. Here the CDR3 DNA reads TGCGCCAGCAGCTTAGCAGGGATTGGAAACACCATATATTTT. This gives the protein CASSLAGIGNTIYF.

The chain recombines TRBV20-1 with TRBJ1-6, with 7 bases aligning to TRBD1. Looked up from germline, CDR1 is DFQATT and CDR2 is SNEGSKA (reference sequence). Trimming cost V 1 base and J 7 bases; bases outside gene matches: 4. The CDR3 is 14 residues long. CDR3 amino acids: CSARGQGWNSPLHF. In DNA form, the CDR3 reads TGCAGTGCTAGAGGACAGGGATGGAATTCACCCCTCCACTTT.

This clonotype was counted ten times or more. The chain links TRBV10-3 to TRBJ2-1; D gene uncertain. V lost 2 bases and J lost 3, with 5 bases in between. The germline CDR1 and CDR2 sequences are ENHRY and SYGVKD. The CDR3 is made up of 13 amino acids. Written as DNA, the CDR3 is TGTGCCATCAGTGAGCCCAGCTACAATGAGCAGTTCTTC. It encodes CAISEPSYNEQFF.

This clonotype has a count of ten or more. The chain recombines TRBV30 with TRBJ2-3; no clear D. This CDR3 spans 11 amino acids. V shed 5 bases and J shed 5 bases, with 8 bases lying between them. Germline values: CDR1 GTSNPN, CDR2 SVGIG (reference sequence). CDR3 DNA sequence: TGTGCCTGGGACTTTAGAGATACGCAGTATTTT. It yields the protein CAWDFRDTQYF.

This clonotype was observed many times. The J gene is TRBJ1-4, the V gene TRBV2; 9 nucleotides align to TRBD1. The CDR3 extends over 13 amino acids. Trimming at V came to 6 bases and at J to 8 bases, leaving 4 bases not matched to a gene. Germline V gives CDR1 SNHLY, CDR2 FYNNEI. The DNA for the CDR3 is TGTGCCAGCAGACTTACAGGGGGCGAAAAACTGTTTTTT. Translating gives CASRLTGGEKLFF.

This clonotype was detected only a few times. A much larger clone differs from this one at a single base, so this may be a read error. V gene TRBV6-6 combines with J gene TRBJ2-1, with D possibly called TRBD1 or TRBD2 (5 bases each). Germline V lookup: CDR1 MNHNY, CDR2 SVGAGI (reference sequence). The CDR3 is made up of 14 amino acids. V lost 2 bases, J lost 9 bases, and 14 bases lay in between. As DNA, the CDR3 is TGTGCCAGCAGTTACGTGGGGGAATGGGGTGAGCAGTTCTTC. It specifies CASSYVGEWGEQFF.

In its sample, this clonotype was seen many times. The gene calls are TRBV6-1 and TRBJ1-5; TRBD1 is a possible D gene (5 bases). The CDR3 totals 19 residues. Germline V CDR1 and CDR2: MNHNS, SASEGT. With 3 bases removed from V and 4 bases from J, the gap between germline ends came to 25 bases. The CDR3 region is CASSDPGTGRPLRNQPQHF. CDR3 coding DNA: TGTGCCAGCAGTGACCCAGGGACTGGCCGACCTCTGAGAAATCAGCCCCAGCATTTT.

This rearrangement joins TRBV5-1 to TRBJ2-1; 9 bases are a match to TRBD2. Unmatched junction bases numbered 9, after V lost 0 bases and J lost 14 bases. Germline V gene sequence: CDR1 SGHRS, CDR2 YFSETQ. The CDR3 covers 14 residues. For the CDR3, the DNA is TGCGCCAGCAGCTTGGTGGTAGCTAGCGGGGAAAAGTTCTTC. This encodes CASSLVVASGEKFF.

Judged by abundance, this clonotype is medium-sized. The chain links TRBV19 to TRBJ1-6, with 10 positions matching TRBD1. The V and J ends lost 8 bases and 6 bases, in that order; junction bases with no gene match: 7. Germline CDR1 is LNHDA and CDR2 is SQIVND (reference sequence). This CDR3 has 15 amino acids. CDR3 in DNA: TGTGCCAGTGAAACCGGGACAGGGGTTAATTCACCCCTCCACTTT. The encoded protein is CASETGTGVNSPLHF.

This clonotype is categorized as medium-sized. The chain combines TRBV9 with TRBJ2-1, with 8 bases aligning to TRBD2. Germline V gives CDR1 SGDLS, CDR2 YYNGEE. V lost 4 bases to trimming and J lost 8 bases; unmatched junction nucleotides: 11. The CDR3 consists of 15 residues. The CDR3, as DNA: TGTGCCAGCAGCAACCAGATAGCGGGACCCTATGAGCAGTTCTTC. Protein product: CASSNQIAGPYEQFF. The full variable domain, with the rest looked up from reference TRBV9 and TRBJ2-1, is DSGVTQTPKHLITATGQRVTLRCSPRSGDLSVYWYQQSLDQGLQFLIQYYNGEERAKGNILERFSAQQFPDLHSELNLSSLELGDSALYFCASSNQIAGPYEQFFGPGTRLTVL.

This clonotype was recorded at least ten times. CDR3 sequence: CASSLTGGGAAYEQYF. DNA of the CDR3: TGTGCCAGCAGCTTGACAGGGGGGGGGGCGGCCTACGAGCAGTACTTC. The chain uses TRBV5-6 and TRBJ2-7; maybe TRBD1 (8 bases). Germline values: CDR1 SGHDT, CDR2 YYEEEE. This CDR3 comprises 16 residues. The ends were cut back, 1 base at V and 2 bases at J, with 16 bases in the middle.

On this clonotype: The germline gene is not matched at one end of the junction; a read error may be the cause. The V and J genes are TRBV19 and TRBJ2-1; D is perhaps TRBD2 (5 bases). Germline CDR1 and CDR2: LNHDA and SQIVND (reference sequence). The CDR3 length is 15 residues. Written as DNA, the CDR3 is TGTGCCAGTGGTATCGAAGGGAGCTCCTACAATGGGCAGTTCTTC. This translates into CASGIEGSSYNGQFF. Full variable domain (remainder filled in from reference TRBV19 and TRBJ2-1): DGGITQSPKYLFRKEGQNVTLSCEQNLNHDAMYWYRQDPGQGLRLIYYSQIVNDFQKGDIAEGYSVSREKKESFPLTVTSAQKNPTAFYLCASGIEGSSYNGQFFGPGTRLTVL.

The chain carries TRBV25-1 and TRBJ2-3; D is undetermined. CDR1 MGHDK and CDR2 SYGVNS come from the germline V gene. The CDR3 covers 12 residues. Trimming took 4 bases from V and 0 from J, leaving 2 bases between them. For the CDR3, the DNA is TGTGCCAGCAGTGGGAGCACAGATACGCAGTATTTT. Encoded protein: CASSGSTDTQYF. Full variable domain (outside the CDR3, taken from reference TRBV25-1 and TRBJ2-3): EADIYQTPRYLVIGTGKKITLECSQTMGHDKMYWYQQDPGMELHLIHYSYGVNSTEKGDLSSESTVSRIRTEHFPLTLESARPSHTSQYLCASSGSTDTQYFGPGTRLTVL.

This clonotype was recorded many times. The rearrangement links TRBV4-1 to TRBJ2-2; D might be TRBD1 or TRBD2, each matching 5 bases. The V gene lost 0 bases and the J gene lost 6 bases, with 14 bases spanning the gap. Per the germline V gene, CDR1 is MGHRA and CDR2 is YSYEKL. This CDR3 has 16 residues. The CDR3 coding sequence is TGCGCCAGCAGCCAAGAAATCCTGAGGGGAGCCGGGGAGCTGTTTTTT. This sequence encodes CASSQEILRGAGELFF.

The chain links TRBV7-6 to TRBJ2-3; weak D call: TRBD2 (5 bases). This CDR3 has 13 amino acids. V lost 4 bases and J 2 bases, leaving 7 bases between the germline ends. Per germline, CDR1 SGHVS and CDR2 FNYEAQ. This CDR3 reads CASSSGFTDTQYF. CDR3 nucleotide sequence: TGTGCCAGCAGCTCGGGGTTCACAGATACGCAGTATTTT.